These 18 T cell receptor beta chains originate from one sample sequenced in a study of OX40 agonist ivuxolimab in advanced cancers. Repertoires were generated with immunoSEQ multiplex PCR, while TCRdb's copy carries only in-frame clones and drops some. Among around 91,000 clones listed, roughly nine tenths were seen once. The source material was CD4+ or CD8+ T cells sorted from blood, sampled in a trial of the OX40 agonist ivuxolimab. The receptors come from an adult with an advanced solid tumor such as melanoma, head and neck, liver or kidney cancer.

The chain recombines TRBV19 with TRBJ1-5; D gene unclear. Per germline, CDR1 LNHDA and CDR2 SQIVND (reference sequence). V shed 5 bases and J shed 1 base, with 6 bases lying between them. CDR3 length: 13 residues. The CDR3 nucleotides read TGTGCCAGTAGTCGAGAGAGCAATCAGCCCCAGCATTTT. As protein: CASSRESNQPQHF. Based on the CDR3 plus reference TRBV19 and TRBJ1-5, the full variable domain is DGGITQSPKYLFRKEGQNVTLSCEQNLNHDAMYWYRQDPGQGLRLIYYSQIVNDFQKGDIAEGYSVSREKKESFPLTVTSAQKNPTAFYLCASSRESNQPQHFGDGTRLSIL.

This chain links TRBV10-2 with TRBJ2-2; the match to TRBD2 covers 11 bases. The germline gives CDR1 WSHSY, CDR2 SAAADI. Trimming cost V 6 bases and J 5 bases; bases outside gene matches: 11. The CDR3 covers 17 residues. CDR3: CASRNLLTSGRTGELFF. In nucleotides, the CDR3 is TGCGCCAGCAGAAACCTCCTTACTAGCGGGAGAACCGGGGAGCTGTTTTTT.

The rearrangement uses TRBV14 and TRBJ2-5; 14 positions agree with TRBD2. The CDR3 spans 18 residues. Unmatched junction bases numbered 10, after V lost 5 bases and J lost 2 bases. CDR1 is SGHDN and CDR2 is FVKESK in the germline V gene. In DNA, the CDR3 is TGTGCCAGCAGCGCCCGACTAGCGGGGGGGCGACCTCAAGAGACCCAGTACTTC. It translates to CASSARLAGGRPQETQYF.

J is TRBJ2-7 and V is TRBV20-1; D ambiguous. Germline-derived CDR1 and CDR2 are DFQATT and SNEGSKA (reference sequence). V dropped 6 bases and J dropped 3 bases, with 6 bases sitting between them. The CDR3 consists of 10 residues. Written as DNA, the CDR3 is TGCAGTGCGGGAAGCTACGAGCAGTACTTC. Amino acids: CSAGSYEQYF.

J is TRBJ1-1 and V is TRBV28; D is undetermined. Germline V gives CDR1 MDHEN, CDR2 SYDVKM. This CDR3 is 13 amino acids long. V lost 2 bases to trimming and J lost 6 bases, with 10 bases between them. Here the CDR3 DNA reads TGTGCCAGCAGTTTACCGCCGTACGCTGAAGCTTTCTTT. Translation gives CASSLPPYAEAFF.

This clone was counted once. The gene calls are TRBV15 and TRBJ2-1; the D gene is possibly TRBD2 (6 bases). This CDR3 contains 16 residues. CDR1 is LNHNV, CDR2 YYDKDF, per germline (reference sequence). V lost 0 bases to trimming and J lost 3 bases, with 12 bases between them. The CDR3 bases are TGTGCCACCAGCAGAGAGCTCCTAGCGAGCTACAATGAGCAGTTCTTC. It codes for CATSRELLASYNEQFF.

This rearrangement joins TRBV5-4 to TRBJ2-3, with TRBD2 identical over 7 bases. Germline-derived CDR1 and CDR2 are SGHNT and YYREEE (reference sequence). V shed 0 bases and J 1 base; nucleotides not matched to a gene: 5. The CDR3 runs to 16 residues. The CDR3: CASSLGLGRGTDTQYF. CDR3 bases: TGTGCCAGCAGCTTGGGCTTGGGGAGGGGCACAGATACGCAGTATTTT.

This sequence joins TRBV6-1 and TRBJ1-1; 9 nucleotides agree with TRBD1. The length of the CDR3 is 15 residues. Germline V gene lookup returns CDR1 MNHNS and CDR2 SASEGT. V dropped 6 bases and J dropped 0; count of bases not matched to a gene: 5. CDR3 residues: CASRRDRGVNTEAFF. The CDR3 DNA reads TGTGCCAGCAGGCGAGACAGGGGGGTGAACACTGAAGCTTTCTTT.

This chain uses TRBV27 with TRBJ1-2; no firm D call. The V end lost 0 bases, the J end lost 7 bases, and 21 bases lay between the germline ends. CDR3 length equals 17 residues. Per germline, CDR1 MNHEY and CDR2 SMNVEV (reference sequence). The CDR3 DNA sequence: TGTGCCAGCAGTTTATCCTCCCTCTCAAGGGAATTGGTTGGCTACACCTTC. It codes for CASSLSSLSRELVGYTF.

This clone has only a few counts. The rearrangement uses TRBV5-1 and TRBJ2-3; 9 bases fit TRBD1. V lost 7 bases and J lost 2; bases outside the gene matches: 14. Germline CDR1 is SGHRS and CDR2 is YFSETQ. CDR3 length: 17 residues. CDR3 bases: TGCGCCAGCGCACGGGTGGGACAGGGAGTAAACACAGATACGCAGTATTTT. Translating it yields CASARVGQGVNTDTQYF.

The CDR3 sequence is CASSGTSGPGAYNEQFF. In nucleotides, the CDR3 is TGTGCCAGCAGCGGTACCAGCGGCCCTGGGGCCTACAATGAGCAGTTCTTC. The rearrangement links TRBV9 to TRBJ2-1, with D perhaps TRBD2 (5 bases). The CDR3 is made up of 17 amino acids. Germline V gives CDR1 SGDLS, CDR2 YYNGEE. V was shortened by 3 bases and J by 2 bases, with 18 bases between the two germline ends.

The V call is TRBV4-2, the J call TRBJ2-1; 7 bases are shared with TRBD2. This CDR3 has 17 residues. Trimming at V came to 1 base and at J to 8 bases, leaving 14 bases not matched to a gene. Per the germline V gene, CDR1 is LGHNA and CDR2 is YNFKEQ. The CDR3 DNA reads TGTGCCAGCAGCCAAGGAGACTTGGCGGGAGAGATCGATGAGCAGTTCTTC. Translated, it gives CASSQGDLAGEIDEQFF.

The chain employs TRBV19 and TRBJ1-2; D uncertain. The germline V gene has CDR1 LNHDA and CDR2 SQIVND (reference sequence). V lost 2 bases and J lost 3, with 13 bases in between. The CDR3 consists of 15 residues. The CDR3 sequence: CASSISGANYYGYTF. The CDR3 coding sequence is TGTGCCAGTAGTATATCCGGTGCCAATTACTATGGCTACACCTTC.

The chain recombines TRBV6-1 with TRBJ2-7, with D possibly matching TRBD2 (6 bases). This CDR3 comprises 19 residues. V was trimmed by 2 bases and J by 5 bases, leaving 28 bases between them. Germline CDR1 MNHNS, CDR2 SASEGT. CDR3 bases: TGTGCCAGCAGTGAATTTGCCGACCTCCTGGGGCTAGCGATGAACGAGCAGTACTTC. Amino acid sequence: CASSEFADLLGLAMNEQYF.

The chain combines TRBV4-1 with TRBJ2-3; 8 nucleotides align to TRBD2. With V trimmed by 3 bases and J by 4 bases, 18 bases remained unmatched. CDR3 length equals 19 residues. Germline loops: CDR1 MGHRA, CDR2 YSYEKL. Written as DNA, the CDR3 is TGCGCCAGCAGCCAGTTCGGAGGGTTAAACGGGGGGGCCCCAGATACGCAGTATTTT. It specifies CASSQFGGLNGGAPDTQYF.

This clone was observed a single time. The gene calls are TRBV10-3 and TRBJ1-2; the D gene is possibly TRBD1 (6 bases). CDR1 and CDR2 from the germline V gene are ENHRY and SYGVKD. The CDR3 is 14 amino acids. Trimming pared 5 bases from V and 3 bases from J, leaving 13 bases between. CDR3 bases: TGTGCCATCAGTCGGCAGGGGCCTCACTATGGCTACACCTTC. Protein: CAISRQGPHYGYTF.

This chain joins TRBV11-2 and TRBJ2-2; D ambiguous. This CDR3 is 14 amino acids long. The V end was cut by 1 base, the J end by 7 bases, with 10 bases between. The germline CDR1 and CDR2 sequences are SGHAT and FQNNGV. The CDR3 DNA follows: TGTGCCAGCAGCTTAGGGTCAAGGGTCGGGGAGCTGTTTTTT. As protein: CASSLGSRVGELFF. Full variable domain (remainder filled in from reference TRBV11-2 and TRBJ2-2): EAGVAQSPRYKIIEKRQSVAFWCNPISGHATLYWYQQILGQGPKLLIQFQNNGVVDDSQLPKDRFSAERLKGVDSTLKIQPAKLEDSAVYLCASSLGSRVGELFFGEGSRLTVL.

This rearrangement joins TRBV5-1 to TRBJ1-4, with a weak D call TRBD1 (6 bases). Trimming took off 3 bases at V and 7 bases at J, with 13 bases between the two ends. Germline values: CDR1 SGHRS, CDR2 YFSETQ. CDR3 length: 14 amino acids. CDR3 in amino acids: CASSSLDRGEKLFF. For the CDR3, the DNA is TGCGCCAGCAGCTCTCTGGACAGAGGTGAAAAACTGTTTTTT.